Presented here are 21 T cell receptor beta chains from one specimen sequenced in a study of T cells in Graves' hyperthyroidism and ophthalmopathy (dated by TCRdb to between 2018 and 2021). To prepare the library, multiplex PCR was applied. Sequencing was carried out with an Illumina HiSeq 2000. Amplification of TCR beta CDR3 regions was carried out from RNA transcripts. The first round of RT-PCR for the TCR CDR3 was performed with the HTBI primer set and the Qiagen OneStep RT-PCR kit. The public reads were quality trimmed at Q25 with fastp and then assembled into clones with MiXCR by TCRdb, keeping productive beta chains. Merged by CDR3 protein, the rows form single entries marked with the most common genes and DNA. Across this sample there are about 570,000 distinct CDR3 sequences, with about 45% seen only once. The top ten constitute 19% of the sample. Material: peripheral blood or thyroid tissue (not recorded which). The receptors here all came from an adult woman with Graves' disease, either hyperthyroidism or ophthalmopathy (not recorded which).

This clonotype was seen only a few times. This chain links TRBV5-1 with TRBJ2-3; D is unclear. The V gene's germline CDR1 is SGHRS and CDR2 YFSETQ. The V and J ends lost 4 bases and 6 bases respectively, with 12 bases between them. The CDR3 is 13 residues long. The CDR3 bases are TGCGCCAGCAGCCTCGTCGGTTTGGATACGCAGTATTTT. Translated, it gives CASSLVGLDTQYF.

This clonotype was detected many times. The CDR3 region is CASSLGSGPTYEQYF. In DNA, the CDR3 is TGTGCCAGCAGCTTAGGCAGCGGGCCTACCTACGAGCAGTACTTC. J is TRBJ2-7 and V is TRBV7-9, with D possibly matching TRBD2 (6 bases). Trimming removed 1 base at V and 2 bases at J, with 12 bases between. The CDR3 sequence is 15 residues long. Per the germline V gene, CDR1 is SEHNR and CDR2 is FQNEAQ (reference sequence).

This clonotype was observed at least ten times. The rearrangement uses TRBV4-1 and TRBJ2-5; D unclear. This CDR3 has 12 residues. V was shortened by 2 bases and J by 14 bases, with 15 bases between the two germline ends. Looked up from germline, CDR1 is MGHRA and CDR2 is YSYEKL. The CDR3 DNA reads as TGCGCCAGCAGCCAACCCCGCGGCACCTCCTACTTC. Protein product: CASSQPRGTSYF.

The rearrangement links TRBV20-1 to TRBJ2-5; possible D gene TRBD2, 7 bases. From germline, CDR1 is DFQATT and CDR2 SNEGSKA (reference sequence). The CDR3 runs to 14 residues. V dropped 3 bases and J dropped 4 bases, with 15 bases sitting between them. As DNA, the CDR3 is TGCAGTGCTAGCGTCTCGGGGGGCGCAGAGACCCAGTACTTC. Protein: CSASVSGGAETQYF.

This clonotype was observed many times. V is TRBV6-5 and J is TRBJ2-5, with D unclear. The CDR3 loop spans 14 amino acids. The V and J ends lost 8 bases and 3 bases respectively, with 16 bases between them. Germline V gene lookup returns CDR1 MNHEY and CDR2 SVGAGI. As DNA, the CDR3 is TGTGCCAGCCTGGGTTGGAACAGCAAAGAGACCCAGTACTTC. It codes for CASLGWNSKETQYF.

This sequence joins TRBV6-1 and TRBJ2-5; D could derive from TRBD1 or TRBD2 (5 bases each). Germline V gene lookup returns CDR1 MNHNS and CDR2 SASEGT. This CDR3 has 19 residues. V was pared by 5 bases and J by 0 bases, with 25 bases between. In nucleotides, the CDR3 is TGTGCCAGCAGTACTAGACCCCAAGCCGGGACCCAGTACCAAGAGACCCAGTACTTC. Encoded protein: CASSTRPQAGTQYQETQYF.

V gene TRBV20-1 combines with J gene TRBJ2-7; 8 nucleotides line up with TRBD2. This CDR3 has 16 amino acids. The germline V gene has CDR1 DFQATT and CDR2 SNEGSKA (reference sequence). The CDR3 sequence is CSFATLTGTSGVEQYF. In nucleotides, the CDR3 is TGCAGCTTTGCCACCCTTACCGGGACTAGTGGGGTCGAGCAGTACTTC.

As concerns this clonotype: The junction differs from germline at one of its ends, possibly a read error. The rearrangement joins TRBV2 to TRBJ1-1; D is unclear. This CDR3 has 12 residues. The germline CDR1 and CDR2 sequences are SNHLY and FYNNEI. CDR3 sequence reads: CASSDRTAEALF. CDR3 sequence (DNA): TGTGCCAGCAGTGACAGGACCGCTGAAGCTCTCTTT.

About this clonotype itself: At one end the junction does not follow the germline gene, possibly because of a read error. V gene TRBV5-5 combines with J gene TRBJ1-3; D call uncertain. This CDR3 contains 14 residues. Germline CDR1 is SGHKS and CDR2 is YYEKEE (reference sequence). The CDR3 DNA reads as TGCGCCAGCAGCCAATGGAGCTCTGGAAACACCATATATTTT. As protein: CASSQWSSGNTIYF.

CDR3: CASSLGGDEQFF. The CDR3 nucleotides read TGTGCCAGCAGCTTAGGGGGGGATGAGCAGTTCTTC. The chain links TRBV7-9 to TRBJ2-1; weak D call: TRBD2 (6 bases). CDR3 length: 12 residues. V lost 1 base and J 8 bases, leaving 6 bases between the germline ends. In germline, CDR1 is SEHNR, CDR2 FQNEAQ (reference sequence). Supplemented by reference TRBV7-9 and TRBJ2-1, the full variable domain reads DTGVSQNPRHKITKRGQNVTFRCDPISEHNRLYWYRQTLGQGPEFLTYFQNEAQLEKSRLLSDRFSAERPKGSFSTLEIQRTEQGDSAMYLCASSLGGDEQFFGPGTRLTVL.

The V gene is TRBV9, the J gene TRBJ1-2; 8 bases agree with TRBD1. The CDR3 runs 12 residues. CDR1 SGDLS and CDR2 YYNGEE come from the germline V gene. Trimming at V came to 3 bases and at J to 13 bases, leaving 8 bases not matched to a gene. The DNA of the CDR3 is TGTGCCAGCAGCGGAGGACAGGGAGGATCCACCTTC. Protein product: CASSGGQGGSTF.

The rearrangement uses TRBV5-1 and TRBJ1-2; 8 nucleotides line up with TRBD1. CDR1 is SGHRS and CDR2 is YFSETQ in the germline V gene. The CDR3 length is 16 residues. V trimming: 0 bases; J trimming: 4 bases; junction bases outside the gene matches: 8. The CDR3 DNA follows: TGCGCCAGCAGCTTGGCAGGGGGCGAGGTAAGCTATGGCTACACCTTC. This sequence encodes CASSLAGGEVSYGYTF.

V usage is TRBV20-1 and J usage is TRBJ1-5; D gene unclear. V was pared by 3 bases and J by 4 bases, with 13 bases between. This CDR3 has 14 residues. In germline, CDR1 is DFQATT, CDR2 SNEGSKA (reference sequence). This CDR3 reads CSARVLAENQPQHF. As DNA, the CDR3 is TGCAGTGCTAGGGTGCTAGCCGAAAATCAGCCCCAGCATTTT.

This clonotype has a handful of counts. The chain uses TRBV24-1 and TRBJ1-2; D is unclear. Germline-derived CDR1 and CDR2 are KGHDR and SFDVKD. CDR3 length: 15 amino acids. The ends were cut back, 3 bases at V and 0 bases at J, with 10 bases in the middle. The CDR3: CATSDERAPNYGYTF. CDR3 DNA: TGTGCCACCAGTGATGAAAGGGCGCCTAACTATGGCTACACCTTC.

The CDR3 sequence: CSADEGVAGDGGETQYF. In DNA, the CDR3 is TGCAGTGCTGATGAAGGGGTAGCGGGAGATGGGGGAGAGACCCAGTACTTC. The rearrangement links TRBV20-1 to TRBJ2-5; 9 bases align to TRBD2. The ends lost 5 bases at V and 4 bases at J; junction bases unmatched: 17. Germline CDR1 DFQATT, CDR2 SNEGSKA (reference sequence). The CDR3 is 17 residues long.

The chain employs TRBV6-1 and TRBJ1-1; TRBD1 is a possible D gene (5 bases). The V and J ends lost 4 bases and 6 bases respectively, with 15 bases between them. Germline assignment: CDR1 MNHNS and CDR2 SASEGT. The CDR3 is 14 residues long. The CDR3 loop is CASSGDRSFSEAFF. CDR3 in DNA: TGTGCCAGCAGTGGAGACAGATCGTTCTCTGAAGCTTTCTTT.

The CDR3 protein is CASGQTDATNYGYTF. CDR3 in DNA: TGTGCCAGCGGACAGACCGATGCGACTAACTATGGCTACACCTTC. The V gene is TRBV28, the J gene TRBJ1-2; weak D call: TRBD1 (6 bases). Germline V CDR1 and CDR2: MDHEN, SYDVKM. The length of the CDR3 is 15 residues. Trimming stripped 8 bases from V and 0 bases from J, with 16 bases between.

CDR3 loop: CASILDRANYGYTF. The CDR3 region has the DNA TGTGCCAGCATCCTAGACAGGGCCAACTATGGCTACACCTTC. The rearrangement joins TRBV7-3 to TRBJ1-2; 7 bases match TRBD1. From germline, CDR1 is SGHTA and CDR2 FQGTGA. Trimming cost V 7 bases and J 2 bases; bases outside gene matches: 7. The CDR3 covers 14 residues.

This clonotype came up many times. The gene calls are TRBV7-9 and TRBJ1-2; a weak D match, TRBD1 (5 bases). Trimming left V 3 bases short and J 4 bases short, with 12 bases between. CDR1 is SEHNR and CDR2 is FQNEAQ in the germline V gene (reference sequence). The length of the CDR3 is 14 residues. The CDR3 here is CASSLQDTRYGYTF. The CDR3 bases are TGTGCCAGCAGCTTGCAGGACACGCGCTATGGCTACACCTTC.

The rearrangement uses TRBV20-1 and TRBJ2-7; 9 nucleotides agree with TRBD2. The germline V gene encodes CDR1 DFQATT and CDR2 SNEGSKA (reference sequence). Trimming took 4 bases from V and 3 from J; bases not matched to a gene: 4. The CDR3 length is 13 residues. The CDR3 loop reads CSATATSGYEQYF. Here the CDR3 DNA reads TGCAGTGCTACCGCGACTAGCGGCTACGAGCAGTACTTC.

The rearrangement joins TRBV28 to TRBJ2-2; possible D gene TRBD1, 5 bases. V was shortened by 6 bases and J by 4 bases, with 15 bases between the two germline ends. Germline values: CDR1 MDHEN, CDR2 SYDVKM. CDR3 size: 15 residues. The CDR3 loop reads CASRFGGAVTGELFF. The CDR3 DNA reads TGTGCCAGCAGGTTCGGTGGGGCAGTCACCGGGGAGCTGTTTTTT.